This is a list of T cell receptor beta chains from one sample in a study of Graves' ophthalmopathy and Graves' hyperthyroidism. MiXCR, applied by TCRdb to the multiplex PCR reads, yields one record per CDR3 protein. The sample lists about 48,000 distinct CDR3 sequences, around 48% occurring once. The source material was peripheral blood. The receptor set was obtained from an adult man with Graves' ophthalmopathy. CDR3s include the opening cysteine and the closing phenylalanine or tryptophan. A D gene is named only where the DNA matches it firmly. Only part of the rows carry a size: once, few, many, or a class if the clone is expanded.

abundance,j_gene,d_gene,v_gene,CDR3aa,CDR3nt
many,TRBJ1-5,TRBD1,TRBV5-8,CASSLMGTGGFSGQPQHF,TGTGCCAGCAGCTTGATGGGGACAGGGGGCTTTTCAGGTCAGCCCCAGCATTTT
many,TRBJ2-2,.,TRBV7-2,CASSLGWRNTGELFF,TGTGCCAGCAGCTTAGGATGGCGGAACACCGGGGAGCTGTTTTTT
many,TRBJ2-7,TRBD2,TRBV30,CAWGSGLAGKVYF,TGTGCCTGGGGGTCCGGACTAGCGGGAAAAGTATACTTC
medium-sized,TRBJ1-2,.,TRBV20-1,CSALTDRRYGYTF,TGCAGTGCTCTGACCGACAGGCGGTATGGCTACACCTTC
many,TRBJ2-1,.,TRBV6-5,CASGRLSYNEQFF,TGTGCCAGCGGAAGGCTCTCCTACAATGAGCAGTTCTTC
.,TRBJ2-2,.,TRBV2,CASSELVSVSNTGELFF,TGTGCCAGCAGTGAACTAGTCAGCGTATCGAACACCGGGGAGCTGTTTTTT
.,TRBJ2-5,.,TRBV14,CASSVGGGAGQETQYF,TGTGCCAGCAGCGTAGGGGGGGGGGCAGGTCAAGAGACCCAGTACTTC
few,TRBJ2-7,.,TRBV30,CAWSAGFSGLTYEQYF,TGTGCCTGGAGTGCCGGTTTTAGCGGCCTAACCTACGAGCAGTACTTC
.,TRBJ1-1,.,TRBV29-1,CSVVNSAEAFF,TGCAGCGTTGTGAATTCTGCTGAAGCTTTCTTT
few,TRBJ2-7,TRBD1,TRBV7-9,CASGTGSYEQYF,TGTGCCAGCGGGACAGGGTCCTACGAGCAGTACTTC
many,TRBJ1-2,.,TRBV6-6,CASSYSTQGNNNYGYTF,TGTGCCAGCAGTTACTCGACCCAGGGAAACAATAACTATGGCTACACCTTC